This passage covers 26 T cell receptor beta chains from one sample sequenced in a study of identical twins. TCRdb called the 5' RACE reads again in MiXCR, with one record for every CDR3 protein. The table includes some 260,000 distinct CDR3 sequences, around 15% detected once. The sample taken for sequencing was memory (CD45RO+) T cells sorted from blood. These receptors were collected from a woman aged 18 to 35 in good health.

In its sample, this clonotype was seen a few times. The chain employs TRBV12-3 or TRBV12-4 and TRBJ2-2, with 7 positions matching TRBD2. This CDR3 is 15 amino acids long. The ends lost 3 bases at V and 3 bases at J; junction bases unmatched: 4. CDR3 DNA: TGTGCCAGCAGTTTCTGGCTAGCGGACACCGGGGAGCTGTTTTTT. Amino acid sequence: CASSFWLADTGELFF.

This clonotype occurred many times. This sequence joins TRBV20-1 and TRBJ2-1; 16 positions match TRBD2. The V gene end was trimmed by 5 bases and the J gene end by 7 bases; junction bases not matched to a gene: 11. The germline V gene has CDR1 DFQATT and CDR2 SNEGSKA (reference sequence). CDR3 length: 17 amino acids. CDR3 sequence (DNA): TGCAGTGCTTTTCCGGGACTAGCGGGAGGGCCTCGTAATGAGCAGTTCTTC. The encoded protein is CSAFPGLAGGPRNEQFF.

Only one count was recorded for this clonotype. The CDR3 DNA sequence: TGCAGTGCTAGAAAGGGTGTTGGCACAGATACGCAGTATTTT. It translates to CSARKGVGTDTQYF. The gene calls are TRBV20-1 and TRBJ2-3, with unresolved D. V gave up 2 bases and J gave up 1 base, with 10 bases separating them. Germline V lookup: CDR1 DFQATT, CDR2 SNEGSKA (reference sequence). The CDR3 is 14 amino acids.

V and J are TRBV20-1 and TRBJ2-1; TRBD2 matches 9 bases. Per the germline V gene, CDR1 is DFQATT and CDR2 is SNEGSKA (reference sequence). The CDR3 loop spans 14 amino acids. J gave up 7 bases and V 1 base, and 5 bases lay outside the gene matches. CDR3 nucleotides: TGCAGTGCTAGAGTAGGTCTAGCGGGGAATGAGCAGTTCTTC. Its protein is CSARVGLAGNEQFF.

There are a few counts of this clonotype. V and J are TRBV5-6 and TRBJ1-1; no firm D call. This CDR3 region has 11 residues. V was trimmed by 1 base and J by 7 bases, leaving 5 bases between them. Germline loops: CDR1 SGHDT, CDR2 YYEEEE. Written as DNA, the CDR3 is TGTGCCAGCAGCTTGTGGGGTGAAGCTTTCTTT. It is translated as CASSLWGEAFF.

V usage is TRBV20-1 and J usage is TRBJ2-5; maybe TRBD2 (7 bases). This CDR3 is built from 16 residues. Germline V gene sequence: CDR1 DFQATT, CDR2 SNEGSKA (reference sequence). The V end lost 6 bases, the J end lost 2 bases, and 22 bases lay between the germline ends. The CDR3 coding sequence is TGCAGTGCCATCCCTGGGGGGGCCGGCGGACAAGAGACCCAGTACTTC. It specifies CSAIPGGAGGQETQYF.

This clonotype was counted between two and nine times. This chain connects TRBV3-1 to TRBJ2-7; D is unresolved. Germline CDR1 LGHDT, CDR2 YNNKEL (reference sequence). Between the trimmed V and J ends, which lost 0 bases and 2 bases, there was a span of 2 bases. The CDR3 spans 12 residues. The CDR3, as DNA: TGTGCCAGCAGCCAAGATACCTACGAGCAGTACTTC. Translation: CASSQDTYEQYF.

V usage is TRBV4-1 and J usage is TRBJ2-5; 7 nucleotides line up with TRBD2. J lost 1 base, V lost 1 base, and 6 bases had no gene match. From germline, CDR1 is MGHRA and CDR2 YSYEKL. The CDR3 runs to 16 residues. CDR3 residues: CASSQVSRGTQETQYF. CDR3 coding DNA: TGCGCCAGCAGCCAAGTTTCGCGGGGGACCCAAGAGACCCAGTACTTC.

Concerning this clonotype: An end of the junction differs from the germline gene, which may be a read error. The genes are TRBV14 and TRBJ2-5; TRBD2 aligns across 12 bases. The length of the CDR3 is 18 residues. Germline CDR1 SGHDN, CDR2 FVKESK. Written as DNA, the CDR3 is TGTGCCAGCAGCAAAGACAGGTGGACTAGCGGGATCTTTGTGACCCAGTACTTC. Translating gives CASSKDRWTSGIFVTQYF.

This clonotype was picked up many times. The gene calls are TRBV20-1 and TRBJ1-1; 8 positions agree with TRBD1. Trimming at V came to 3 bases and at J to 6 bases, leaving 9 bases not matched to a gene. The CDR3 spans 14 residues. Germline CDR1 DFQATT, CDR2 SNEGSKA (reference sequence). In DNA form, the CDR3 reads TGCAGTGCTAGCCAACGCTCAGGGGGCTCTGAAGCTTTCTTT. The encoded protein is CSASQRSGGSEAFF.

The chain has TRBV5-1 and TRBJ2-3, with TRBD1 as a possible D gene (6 bases). In germline, CDR1 is SGHRS, CDR2 YFSETQ. V was pared by 4 bases and J by 2 bases, with 11 bases between. This CDR3 spans 14 amino acids. CDR3 loop: CASSMGHSTDTQYF. CDR3 in DNA: TGCGCCAGCAGCATGGGACACTCCACAGATACGCAGTATTTT. Together with reference TRBV5-1 and TRBJ2-3, the CDR3 gives the full variable domain: KAGVTQTPRYLIKTRGQQVTLSCSPISGHRSVSWYQQTPGQGLQFLFEYFSETQRNKGNFPGRFSGRQFSNSRSEMNVSTLELGDSALYLCASSMGHSTDTQYFGPGTRLTVL.

The DNA of the CDR3 is TGTGCCAGCAGCCCAAGAGGGGGGAGAGAAGGGGGTACGCAGTATTTT. Its protein is CASSPRGGREGGTQYF. The chain couples TRBV7-2 to TRBJ2-3, with D perhaps assigned TRBD1 or TRBD2 (6 bases each). This CDR3 is built from 16 residues. With 5 bases removed from V and 8 bases from J, the gap between germline ends came to 23 bases. CDR1 and CDR2 (germline): SGHTA, FQGNSA.

The chain uses TRBV7-8 and TRBJ2-2; D remains unclear. Germline CDR1 is SGHVS and CDR2 is FQNEAQ. Trimming shortened V by 1 base and J by 7 bases, and 10 bases separated the two germline ends. This CDR3 has 14 amino acids. As DNA, the CDR3 is TGTGCCAGCAGCTTAGTTAGATATGGCGGGGAGCTGTTTTTT. Translation gives CASSLVRYGGELFF.

This clonotype is a singleton in its sample. The chain is built from TRBV7-3 and TRBJ1-5; D gene unclear. Germline CDR1 and CDR2: SGHTA and FQGTGA. CDR3 length equals 13 residues. V dropped 5 bases and J dropped 9 bases, with 14 bases sitting between them. The CDR3 spells CASSPPPGTPQHF. In nucleotides, the CDR3 is TGTGCCAGCAGCCCGCCTCCCGGCACGCCCCAGCATTTT. The full variable domain, completed using reference TRBV7-3 and TRBJ1-5, is GAGVSQTPSNKVTEKGKYVELRCDPISGHTALYWYRQSLGQGPEFLIYFQGTGAADDSGLPNDRFFAVRPEGSVSTLKIQRTERGDSAVYLCASSPPPGTPQHFGDGTRLSIL.

This clonotype was seen repeatedly, ten times or more. CDR3 sequence (DNA): TGTGCCAGCAGCAGCCCCGGACTAGCGGGGGGGGCCGGGGAGCTGTTTTTT. Translated: CASSSPGLAGGAGELFF. This chain connects TRBV7-3 to TRBJ2-2; 15 bases match TRBD2. Germline CDR1 and CDR2: SGHTA and FQGTGA. V dropped 5 bases and J dropped 6; count of bases not matched to a gene: 7. The CDR3 has 17 residues.

There are a few counts of this clonotype. The rearrangement uses TRBV5-1 and TRBJ2-2; 11 positions match TRBD1. J lost 5 bases, V lost 6 bases, and 6 bases had no gene match. From germline, CDR1 is SGHRS and CDR2 YFSETQ. This CDR3 spans 15 amino acids. Here the CDR3 reads CASKDRGRGTGELFF. The CDR3 DNA follows: TGCGCCAGCAAGGACAGGGGGCGAGGTACCGGGGAGCTGTTTTTT.

The rearrangement uses TRBV7-8 and TRBJ2-5; 9 nucleotides align to TRBD2. Looked up from germline, CDR1 is SGHVS and CDR2 is FQNEAQ. This CDR3 has 15 amino acids. The ends lost 1 base at V and 5 bases at J; junction bases unmatched: 5. CDR3 region: CASSLDAGGRETQYF. Written as DNA, the CDR3 is TGTGCCAGCAGCTTAGATGCGGGGGGGCGTGAGACCCAGTACTTC.

V and J are TRBV7-9 and TRBJ1-3, with unresolved D. The V gene's germline CDR1 is SEHNR and CDR2 FQNEAQ (reference sequence). The CDR3 contains 16 residues. The V end lost 1 base, the J end lost 0 bases, and 10 bases lay between the germline ends. The CDR3 protein is CASSLGVTYSGNTIYF. DNA of the CDR3: TGTGCCAGCAGCTTAGGGGTTACCTACTCTGGAAACACCATATATTTT.

This CDR3 reads CASSESGRAGGEQFF. In DNA, the CDR3 is TGTGCCAGCAGTGAAAGTGGGAGGGCCGGCGGTGAGCAGTTCTTC. V is TRBV2 and J is TRBJ2-1; 7 positions agree with TRBD2. Trimming removed 2 bases from V and 9 bases from J; junction bases left unmatched: 10. Germline V gene sequence: CDR1 SNHLY, CDR2 FYNNEI. This CDR3 is built from 15 residues.

The V gene is TRBV29-1, the J gene TRBJ2-3; 11 bases map to TRBD1. CDR1 is SQVTM and CDR2 is ANQGSEA in the germline V gene. The V gene end was trimmed by 3 bases and the J gene end by 4 bases; junction bases not matched to a gene: 3. The length of the CDR3 is 14 residues. The CDR3 coding sequence is TGCAGCGTTGACCGGGACAGGGGGTCAGATACGCAGTATTTT. Residues: CSVDRDRGSDTQYF.

The V call is TRBV20-1, the J call TRBJ1-5; no firm D call. The CDR3 is 13 amino acids. V dropped 0 bases and J dropped 6 bases, with 9 bases sitting between them. Germline values: CDR1 DFQATT, CDR2 SNEGSKA (reference sequence). CDR3 sequence: CSAREVGGQPQHF. The CDR3, as DNA: TGCAGTGCTAGAGAAGTGGGAGGTCAGCCCCAGCATTTT.

This clonotype came up a few times. This chain connects TRBV20-1 to TRBJ1-1; D is ambiguous. Germline lookup yields CDR1 DFQATT and CDR2 SNEGSKA (reference sequence). The CDR3 has 11 residues. The germline V and J ends were trimmed by 3 bases and 1 base, with 3 bases remaining between them. This chain's CDR3 is CSASKNTEAFF. CDR3 nucleotide sequence: TGCAGTGCTAGTAAGAACACTGAAGCTTTCTTT.

This clonotype was counted ten times or more. The V call is TRBV3-1, the J call TRBJ2-1; maybe TRBD2 (6 bases). Germline V gives CDR1 LGHDT, CDR2 YNNKEL (reference sequence). The CDR3 loop spans 15 amino acids. V was cut by 0 bases and J by 0 bases, with 6 bases left in between. The CDR3 sequence: CASSQEAGSYNEQFF. The CDR3 DNA follows: TGTGCCAGCAGCCAAGAAGCGGGCTCCTACAATGAGCAGTTCTTC.

The chain carries TRBV2 and TRBJ2-1; 10 bases agree with TRBD2. Germline trimming cut 7 bases from V and 10 bases from J; bases unmatched to any gene: 10. Per the germline V gene, CDR1 is SNHLY and CDR2 is FYNNEI. This CDR3 has 14 amino acids. CDR3 bases: TGTGCCAGCAAAAGTACTAGCGGGATTAGCGAGCAGTTCTTC. Its translation: CASKSTSGISEQFF.

This clonotype was seen more than once but under ten times. The rearrangement uses TRBV27 and TRBJ2-1; 7 bases fit TRBD2. Germline CDR1 is MNHEY and CDR2 is SMNVEV (reference sequence). The CDR3 has 15 residues. After removal of 3 bases from V and 3 bases from J, the junction contained 5 bases not matched to a gene. CDR3 DNA: TGTGCCAGCAGTTTTACGGGGGGACTCTACAATGAGCAGTTCTTC. Encoded protein: CASSFTGGLYNEQFF.

This clonotype was seen a handful of times. This chain connects TRBV12-3 or TRBV12-4 to TRBJ1-1, with D unresolved. There are 16 residues in the CDR3. V lost 0 bases, J lost 1 base, and 12 bases lay in between. The CDR3 here is CASSLAFVARNTEAFF. For the CDR3, the DNA is TGTGCCAGCAGTTTAGCTTTCGTTGCCCGGAACACTGAAGCTTTCTTT.